The rows below give T cell receptor beta chains drawn from one sample of a study of blood T cell repertoires in COVID-19. Measured with immunoSEQ multiplex PCR; TCRdb has only the in-frame clones, and not every one. Of fewer than 250,000 clones in the sample, about 85% were seen once. Specimen: peripheral blood. These receptors originate from a man between 65 and 80 years old with acute or convalescent COVID-19. The CDR3 runs from the conserved cysteine through the conserved F or W.

length | V | CDR3
17 | TRBV5-6 | CASSLGTGGFGSRGYTF
20 | TRBV24-1 | CATSDLQRGQGARGNQPQHF
15 | TRBV10-3 | CAISELAGVSGELFF
12 | TRBV3-1/TRBV3-2 | CASSLLDNEAFF
15 | TRBV5-6 | CASSFSTSVTYEQYF
16 | TRBV2 | CASRRLGGGLEETQYF
15 | TRBV7-2 | CASSLNSPPGDTQYF
16 | TRBV5-4 | CASSRGPGRARGELFF
13 | TRBV5-4 | CASSLVSDYGYTF
14 | TRBV11-2 | CASSIGTANTEAFF
17 | TRBV7-2 | CASRADRGRSNTGELFF
18 | TRBV7-3 | CASSPRTSGNVDHNEQFF
17 | TRBV9 | CASSAGESGGRTDTQYF
14 | TRBV6-5 | CASSKGIVPGPQHF
14 | TRBV2 | CASRGGTGDYGYTF
14 | TRBV7-3 | CASSLSPPSTEAFF
14 | TRBV7-7 | CASSLGGTYNEQFF
11 | TRBV19 | CASSRNREAFF
13 | TRBV2 | CASNREGARGYTF
14 | TRBV19 | CASRRAGDTGELFF
16 | TRBV18 | CASSPFGTGGSQPQHF
12 | TRBV9 | CASSASNTEAFF
15 | TRBV7-2 | CASSRGQGIYNEQFF
14 | TRBV2 | CASSADTPNQPQHF
15 | TRBV10-3 | CAISESVGVNQPQHF
13 | TRBV30 | CAWSVQGQSPLHF
13 | TRBV19 | CASSIQGDYGYTF
14 | TRBV18 | CASSWGTDTGELFF
13 | TRBV6-5 | CASRWDKSYGYTF
12 | TRBV3-1/TRBV3-2 | CASSQQDRGAFF
17 | TRBV4-2 | CASSQAYSGGVFYEQYF